A single sample is the source of the 21 T cell receptor beta chains below, sequenced in a study of blood T cell repertoires in COVID-19. This table comes from immunoSEQ multiplex PCR, and its TCRdb copy is limited to in-frame clones, with some not included. The table has hundreds of thousands of clones, 81% seen once. The sample comprised peripheral blood. Source of these receptors: a woman older than 75 with COVID-19, enrolled during active disease.

This clone was counted only a few times. The rearrangement uses TRBV19 and TRBJ2-5, with D maybe TRBD2 (6 bases). CDR3 length: 15 residues. Germline V gene data show CDR1 as LNHDA and CDR2 as SQIVND (reference sequence). Trimming removed 3 bases from V and 2 bases from J, with 13 bases in between. The CDR3 loop is CASSMGGLDQETQYF. The CDR3 coding sequence is TGTGCCAGTAGTATGGGAGGATTGGATCAAGAGACCCAGTACTTC.

The chain is built from TRBV4-3 and TRBJ2-2, with D maybe TRBD2 (5 bases). Germline V CDR1 and CDR2: LGHNA, YSLEER. The V gene lost 3 bases and the J gene lost 7 bases, with 24 bases spanning the gap. CDR3 length: 18 amino acids. CDR3: CASSQDSSLAWAGGELFF. The DNA of the CDR3 is TGCGCCAGCAGCCAGGACTCGAGCCTAGCTTGGGCTGGCGGGGAGCTGTTTTTT.

The chain joins TRBV5-1 to TRBJ1-1; no definite D call. The CDR3 sequence is 16 residues long. V lost 4 bases, J lost 1 base, and 17 bases lay in between. Germline V gene sequence: CDR1 SGHRS, CDR2 YFSETQ. The CDR3 nucleotides read TGCGCCAGCAGCACCGAATGGGCCAGCCCGAACACTGAAGCTTTCTTT. Amino acids: CASSTEWASPNTEAFF.

The chain couples TRBV18 to TRBJ1-2, with D perhaps matching TRBD1 (6 bases). This CDR3 is built from 15 residues. CDR1 and CDR2 (germline): KGHSH, LQKENI. Deletions cut 2 bases from V and 0 bases from J, with 10 bases between. The CDR3 loop is CASSPGQNPNYGYTF. Here the CDR3 DNA reads TGTGCCAGCTCACCAGGACAGAACCCTAACTATGGCTACACCTTC.

This clone was counted only a few times. Here the CDR3 reads CASSLEGPKSSYTF. For the CDR3, the DNA is TGCGCCAGCAGCTTGGAGGGGCCTAAAAGTTCCTACACCTTC. The rearrangement uses TRBV5-1 and TRBJ1-2; weak D call: TRBD1 (5 bases). V lost 0 bases and J lost 10, with 16 bases in between. The CDR3 runs to 14 residues. Germline loops: CDR1 SGHRS, CDR2 YFSETQ.

The chain couples TRBV2 to TRBJ2-1, with TRBD2 matching 14 bases. In germline, CDR1 is SNHLY, CDR2 FYNNEI. This CDR3 spans 16 amino acids. V shed 3 bases, J shed 7 bases, and the junction held 5 bases outside the gene matches. The CDR3 loop is CASSDGLAGGKNEQFF. The CDR3 DNA follows: TGTGCCAGCAGTGACGGACTAGCGGGGGGTAAGAATGAGCAGTTCTTC.

This chain links TRBV12-5 with TRBJ1-5, with 9 bases identical to TRBD1. Germline V gene data show CDR1 as LGHNT and CDR2 as FRNRAP. V lost 3 bases to trimming and J lost 5 bases; unmatched junction nucleotides: 5. The CDR3 runs to 15 residues. Here the CDR3 reads CASGLLDRGDQPQHF. The CDR3 DNA reads as TGTGCTAGTGGTTTACTGGACAGGGGAGATCAGCCCCAGCATTTT.

J is TRBJ1-3 and V is TRBV5-1; a possible D gene is TRBD1 (6 bases). The V end was cut by 3 bases, the J end by 0 bases, with 13 bases between. The CDR3 runs to 16 residues. CDR1 is SGHRS and CDR2 is YFSETQ in the germline V gene. CDR3 coding DNA: TGCGCCAGCAGCTCGACAACAGGGAGCTCTGGAAACACCATATATTTT. It is translated as CASSSTTGSSGNTIYF.

This clone was seen more than once but under ten times. The chain is built from TRBV18 and TRBJ1-1; D gene uncertain. This CDR3 has 15 amino acids. V was cut by 0 bases and J by 0 bases, with 8 bases left in between. Germline CDR1 and CDR2: KGHSH and LQKENI. This CDR3 reads CASSPPPGLNTEAFF. Here the CDR3 DNA reads TGTGCCAGCTCACCACCGCCAGGCTTGAACACTGAAGCTTTCTTT. Full variable domain (missing parts from reference TRBV18 and TRBJ1-1): NAGVMQNPRHLVRRRGQEARLRCSPMKGHSHVYWYRQLPEEGLKFMVYLQKENIIDESGMPKERFSAEFPKEGPSILRIQQVVRGDSAAYFCASSPPPGLNTEAFFGQGTRLTVV.

The V call is TRBV30, the J call TRBJ1-2, with no clear D. The ends were cut back, 5 bases at V and 8 bases at J, with 15 bases in the middle. The V gene's germline CDR1 is GTSNPN and CDR2 SVGIG (reference sequence). This CDR3 has 12 residues. The DNA of the CDR3 is TGTGCCTGGGCCTCCCGGGTCGCAGGCTACACCTTC. Translated, it gives CAWASRVAGYTF.

This rearrangement joins TRBV2 to TRBJ2-3, with 9 bases identical to TRBD2. The J segment lost 2 bases and the V segment lost 6 bases, leaving 6 bases of the junction unmatched. The germline V gene encodes CDR1 SNHLY and CDR2 FYNNEI. The CDR3 is 15 residues long. The CDR3 nucleotides read TGTGCCAGCAGAACAGCGGGAGGCCCCACAGATACGCAGTATTTT. This gives the protein CASRTAGGPTDTQYF.

CDR3 DNA: TGTGCCAGCTCTCTGGACTCCGCGGAGCAGTACTTC. It translates to CASSLDSAEQYF. The J gene is TRBJ2-7, the V gene TRBV18; D perhaps matches TRBD2 (5 bases). V was pared by 6 bases and J by 7 bases, with 13 bases between. CDR1 KGHSH and CDR2 LQKENI come from the germline V gene. CDR3 size: 12 residues.

The rearrangement joins TRBV27 to TRBJ1-5; no clear D. The V and J ends lost 7 bases and 2 bases respectively, with 15 bases between them. Germline V gene sequence: CDR1 MNHEY, CDR2 SMNVEV (reference sequence). The CDR3 is made up of 15 amino acids. The DNA for the CDR3 is TGTGCCAGCAATCCCACTTTTTATGGCAATCAGCCCCAGCATTTT. Translation gives CASNPTFYGNQPQHF.

The rearrangement uses TRBV2 and TRBJ1-2, with TRBD1 matching over 8 bases. The J segment lost 6 bases and the V segment lost 8 bases, leaving 11 bases of the junction unmatched. The CDR3 contains 14 residues. Germline assignment: CDR1 SNHLY and CDR2 FYNNEI. For the CDR3, the DNA is TGTGCCAGCTTCCAGGGGACAGGTCGAAATGGCTACACCTTC. Translation gives CASFQGTGRNGYTF.

The chain uses TRBV6-5 and TRBJ1-3; D uncertain. Germline CDR1 is MNHEY and CDR2 is SVGAGI. This CDR3 comprises 14 residues. Trimming took off 6 bases at V and 3 bases at J, with 12 bases between the two ends. CDR3: CASRIEAGGNTIYF. The CDR3 DNA reads as TGTGCCAGCAGAATCGAAGCAGGTGGAAACACCATATATTTT.

The rearrangement links TRBV5-1 to TRBJ1-6; 7 nucleotides match TRBD1. The V gene end was trimmed by 1 base and the J gene end by 0 bases; junction bases not matched to a gene: 10. The CDR3 consists of 19 residues. Germline values: CDR1 SGHRS, CDR2 YFSETQ. The CDR3 DNA follows: TGCGCCAGCAGCTTGAACGAAAGGGGGCTAAGCTCCTATAATTCACCCCTCCACTTT. This translates into CASSLNERGLSSYNSPLHF. Based on the CDR3 plus reference TRBV5-1 and TRBJ1-6, the full variable domain is KAGVTQTPRYLIKTRGQQVTLSCSPISGHRSVSWYQQTPGQGLQFLFEYFSETQRNKGNFPGRFSGRQFSNSRSEMNVSTLELGDSALYLCASSLNERGLSSYNSPLHFGNGTRLTVT.

The rearrangement links TRBV12-5 to TRBJ1-5; D gene ambiguous. V was shortened by 6 bases and J by 0 bases, with 9 bases between the two germline ends. Looked up from germline, CDR1 is LGHNT and CDR2 is FRNRAP. This CDR3 has 14 residues. CDR3 in amino acids: CASGAVYSNQPQHF. The CDR3 DNA follows: TGTGCTAGTGGGGCGGTATATAGCAATCAGCCCCAGCATTTT.

The chain carries TRBV12-3 or TRBV12-4 and TRBJ1-2; D is undetermined. The CDR3 extends over 13 amino acids. The V end was cut by 1 base, the J end by 4 bases, with 7 bases between. The CDR3 nucleotides are TGTGCCAGCAGTTTAGGCGTTTCCTATGGCTACACCTTC. This translates into CASSLGVSYGYTF.

The rearrangement uses TRBV6-5 and TRBJ1-2; 7 nucleotides match TRBD1. The germline gives CDR1 MNHEY, CDR2 SVGAGI. The CDR3 totals 13 residues. V trimming: 6 bases; J trimming: 6 bases; junction bases outside the gene matches: 7. CDR3: CASRPVQGDGYTF. The CDR3 DNA reads TGTGCCAGCAGGCCCGTTCAGGGGGATGGCTACACCTTC.

The chain links TRBV11-2 to TRBJ2-7, with 7 positions matching TRBD2. Germline CDR1 and CDR2: SGHAT and FQNNGV. The CDR3 sequence is 15 residues long. The V segment lost 3 bases and the J segment 0 bases; nucleotides outside the gene matches: 5. CDR3 protein: CASSFAGVSSYEQYF. The CDR3 DNA follows: TGTGCCAGCAGCTTTGCGGGAGTCAGCTCCTACGAGCAGTACTTC. Using reference TRBV11-2 and TRBJ2-7 for the parts outside the CDR3, the full variable domain is EAGVAQSPRYKIIEKRQSVAFWCNPISGHATLYWYQQILGQGPKLLIQFQNNGVVDDSQLPKDRFSAERLKGVDSTLKIQPAKLEDSAVYLCASSFAGVSSYEQYFGPGTRLTVT.

The chain couples TRBV18 to TRBJ1-4; D gene uncertain. This CDR3 is built from 14 residues. Trimming shortened V by 0 bases and J by 8 bases, and 10 bases separated the two germline ends. CDR1 KGHSH and CDR2 LQKENI come from the germline V gene. The CDR3 loop is CASSPPEVREKLFF. Here the CDR3 DNA reads TGTGCCAGCTCACCACCCGAAGTGAGAGAAAAACTGTTTTTT.